Listed below are T cell receptor beta chains from one sample, sequenced in a study of radiotherapy plus CTLA-4 blockade in lung cancer. Sequencing used immunoSEQ multiplex PCR; TCRdb keeps in-frame clones, though not all of them. Of tens of thousands of clones listed, about 72% are singletons. The sequenced sample was peripheral blood, obtained from a patient treated with radiotherapy plus ipilimumab. The source of these receptors is a human donor with non-small cell lung cancer whose response to radiotherapy plus ipilimumab could not be evaluated. Both conserved end residues are part of each CDR3. Each record gives: D gene, V gene, clone size, J gene, CDR3 DNA, CDR3 protein. D genes are given only for firm matches. Clone size, where shown, is once, few, many, or a class for clones that have expanded.

>TRBD1|TRBV19|-|TRBJ1-2
TGTGCCAGTAGTATGGGACAGGGGAGTGAAGGCTACACCTTC
CASSMGQGSEGYTF
>-|TRBV4-2|-|TRBJ1-3
TGTGCCAGCAGCCAAGATCGGTACTCTGGAAACACCATATATTTT
CASSQDRYSGNTIYF
>TRBD1|TRBV19|-|TRBJ1-4
TGTGCCAGTAGTCCCCGGACAGGACAAAATGAAAAACTGTTTTTT
CASSPRTGQNEKLFF
>-|TRBV4-1|-|TRBJ2-1
TGCGCCAGCAGCCTCCTAGAGAGGGGGAGCAATGAGCAGTTCTTC
CASSLLERGSNEQFF
>TRBD1|TRBV7-2|-|TRBJ1-2
TGTGCCAGCAGCTTATCCGGGGGACAGTTTAACTATGGCTACACCTTC
CASSLSGGQFNYGYTF
>-|TRBV7-9|-|TRBJ1-4
TGTGCCAGCAGCTTAGCTGTCCAGGGCTGGACTAATGAAAAACTGTTTTTT
CASSLAVQGWTNEKLFF
>TRBD1|TRBV30|-|TRBJ1-2
TGTGCCTGGGAGATTGGAGGGGGCGTTGAGGTATATGGCTACACCTTC
CAWEIGGGVEVYGYTF
>TRBD1|TRBV10-3|-|TRBJ1-1
TGTGCCATCAGTACGGGACAGGCTTTGGGGCTTGGGGACACTGAAGCTTTCTTT
CAISTGQALGLGDTEAFF
>TRBD1|TRBV6-6|-|TRBJ2-2
TGTGCCAGCAGTTACTCGGGACAGCACACCGGGGAGCTGTTTTTT
CASSYSGQHTGELFF
>-|TRBV4-1|few|TRBJ1-2
TGCGCCAGCAGCCAAGTAACGGGATCCGGCTACACCTTC
CASSQVTGSGYTF
>-|TRBV5-1|-|TRBJ1-6
TGCGCCAGCGCCCTTCCTGGGGAGAATTCACCCCTCCACTTT
CASALPGENSPLHF
>TRBD1|TRBV30|-|TRBJ1-6
TGTGCCTACAGGGGGCTCTATAATTCACCCCTCCACTTT
CAYRGLYNSPLHF
>TRBD1|TRBV7-3|once|TRBJ1-3
TGTGCCAGCAGCCCCGGACAGGGGCGTTCTTCTGGAAACACCATATATTTT
CASSPGQGRSSGNTIYF
>TRBD2|TRBV7-9|-|TRBJ2-2
TGTGCCAGCAGCCCGACTAGCGGGAGGGCGAACACCGGGGAGCTGTTTTTT
CASSPTSGRANTGELFF
>-|TRBV10-1|-|TRBJ2-7
TGCGCCAGCAGTGATACGGGTTACGAGCAGTACTTC
CASSDTGYEQYF
>TRBD1|TRBV25-1|-|TRBJ1-2
TGTGCCAGCAGTAAGGGCTTCGGGACAGGGGAAGGCTACACCTTC
CASSKGFGTGEGYTF
>TRBD1|TRBV18|few|TRBJ1-4
TGTGCCAGCTCAATAGACAGGGGACCTAATGAAAAACTGTTTTTT
CASSIDRGPNEKLFF
>TRBD1|TRBV5-4|-|TRBJ1-3
TGCGCCAGCAGCCAACACGCCGGGACAGGGGAGCACGGAAACACCATATATTTT
CASSQHAGTGEHGNTIYF
>TRBD1|TRBV4-1|medium-sized|TRBJ1-1
TGCGCCAGCAGCCCGAAGGTGCGACAGGGAGGTAACACTGAAGCTTTCTTT
CASSPKVRQGGNTEAFF
>TRBD1|TRBV5-4|-|TRBJ1-1
TGTGCCAGCAGCTACGACAGGGCGAACACTGAAGCTTTCTTT
CASSYDRANTEAFF
>-|TRBV6-5|-|TRBJ1-5
TGTGCCAGCAGTGAAGGAGGCAGCAATCAGCCCCAGCATTTT
CASSEGGSNQPQHF
>-|TRBV6-6|few|TRBJ1-4
TGTGCCAGCAGTTCGAGGCCGGGGGAAAAACTGTTTTTT
CASSSRPGEKLFF
>TRBD2|TRBV18|-|TRBJ2-2
TGTGCCAGCTCACCACCGACTAGCAAACGTCGCACCGGGGAGCTGTTTTTT
CASSPPTSKRRTGELFF
>TRBD1|TRBV9|-|TRBJ1-4
TGTGCCAGCAGTCAATCAGGGGGGCAGCTAGGAAATGAAAAACTGTTTTTT
CASSQSGGQLGNEKLFF
>TRBD2|TRBV7-2|few|TRBJ2-1
TGTGCCAGCAGCGAGGGGACTAGCGGGTACAATGAGCAGTTCTTC
CASSEGTSGYNEQFF
>TRBD1|TRBV2|-|TRBJ1-4
TGTGCCAGCAGTGATATTCTCGCGGGGACAGGGGATGAAAAACTGTTTTTT
CASSDILAGTGDEKLFF
>TRBD1|TRBV19|-|TRBJ2-1
TGTGCCAGTAGTTCTCCCGCCGGGACAGGGGGCGGGGTTGAGCAGTTCTTC
CASSSPAGTGGGVEQFF
>-|TRBV6-6|-|TRBJ1-5
TGTGCCAGCAGCCTCGCCAGTACGAATCAGCCCCAGCATTTT
CASSLASTNQPQHF
>-|TRBV19|medium-sized|TRBJ2-7
TGTGCCAGTAGTATGGGGGGGCCTTACGAGCAGTACTTC
CASSMGGPYEQYF
>TRBD1|TRBV9|once|TRBJ2-6
TGTGCCAGCAGCGGGGGGACAGGTAACTCTGGGGCCAACGTCCTGACTTTC
CASSGGTGNSGANVLTF
>-|TRBV7-3|-|TRBJ1-2
TGTGCCAGCAGCTTCCATGGGGGGAACTATGGCTACACCTTC
CASSFHGGNYGYTF
>TRBD1|TRBV4-1|few|TRBJ1-5
TGCGCCAGCAGCCAAGGCGACAGGGTTGATCAGCCCCAGCATTTT
CASSQGDRVDQPQHF
>-|TRBV9|-|TRBJ2-7
TGTGCCAGCAGCGTGACAGGTCTCAGCTCCTACGAGCAGTACTTC
CASSVTGLSSYEQYF
>-|TRBV28|-|TRBJ2-2
TGTGCCACCCCTCTCCACCGGACAGCGAACACCGGGGAGCTGTTTTTT
CATPLHRTANTGELFF
>-|TRBV14|-|TRBJ2-3
TGTGCCAGCAGCCAAGATAAGGCGGGAAGTAGCACAGATACGCAGTATTTT
CASSQDKAGSSTDTQYF
>TRBD1|TRBV11-2|-|TRBJ1-1
TGTGCCAGCAGCTTAGATGTCTCCAGGGGGCCTACCGGGGCTTTCTTT
CASSLDVSRGPTGAFF
>TRBD1|TRBV5-4|-|TRBJ1-6
TGTGCCAGCAGCCCGATAGGACAGGAGAGGGGCTCGCCCCTCCACTTT
CASSPIGQERGSPLHF
>-|TRBV30|-|TRBJ1-4
TGTGCCTGGAGGTCGTCCGAATCCGACAGTGGCTCTTTT
CAWRSSESDSGSF
>-|TRBV18|-|TRBJ1-1
TGTGCCAGCTCACCCGACATCTGGGGGGGCGCCCCCGGCGCTTTCTTT
CASSPDIWGGAPGAFF
>TRBD1|TRBV27|-|TRBJ1-2
TGTGCCAGCAGTCTTGCCGGGACAGGGGGCAGTAACTATGGCTACACCTTC
CASSLAGTGGSNYGYTF
>TRBD1|TRBV11-2|-|TRBJ2-3
TGTGCCAGCAGCTTATACAGGGACAGGGCCACAGATACGCAGTATTTT
CASSLYRDRATDTQYF
>-|TRBV19|once|TRBJ1-1
TGTGCCAGTAGTATTCCTCAGGGAGGAGGCACTGAAGCTTTCTTT
CASSIPQGGGTEAFF